The next 14 T cell receptor beta chains were all read from a single sample in a study of shared clonotypes between healthy human individuals. Sequencing used immunoSEQ multiplex PCR; TCRdb keeps in-frame clones, though not all of them. The sample carries roughly 1,000,000 clones, 70% to 80% recorded once. The sample was memory CD4+ T cells from PBMCs. The subset denotes: CD45RA-negative fraction. The source of these receptors is a man in his late teens or twenties in good health. Some clones in this sample may be carry-over from other donors' samples.

The gene calls are TRBV27 and TRBJ1-2, with TRBD1 identical over 9 bases. After removal of 6 bases from V and 7 bases from J, the junction contained 6 bases not matched to a gene. CDR1 MNHEY and CDR2 SMNVEV come from the germline V gene (reference sequence). The CDR3 is 13 residues long. CDR3: CASSPGTGRGYTF. The CDR3 nucleotides read TGTGCCAGCAGCCCTGGGACAGGGCGTGGCTACACCTTC.

As concerns this clone: Just one base apart from a much larger clone, this may be a read error. The final CDR3 position lacks the conserved phenylalanine or tryptophan, pointing to a likely read error. The chain joins TRBV5-1 to TRBJ1-1; D is perhaps TRBD1 (6 bases). This CDR3 is 14 amino acids long. V lost 1 base, J lost 0 bases, and 7 bases lay in between. CDR1 is SGHRS, CDR2 YFSETQ, per germline. This CDR3 is CASSLQGMNTEAFL. The CDR3 DNA sequence: TGCGCCAGCAGCTTGCAGGGGATGAACACTGAAGCTTTCCTT.

The chain combines TRBV6-1 with TRBJ2-7, with D perhaps being TRBD1 or TRBD2 (5 bases each). V lost 5 bases to trimming and J lost 6 bases, with 11 bases between them. The germline gives CDR1 MNHNS, CDR2 SASEGT. The CDR3 consists of 12 residues. The CDR3 DNA follows: TGTGCCAGCAGTCCCGAGGGGAGCGAGCAGTACTTC. It encodes CASSPEGSEQYF.

The rearrangement links TRBV28 to TRBJ1-1, with D unclear. The CDR3 has 11 amino acids. Germline values: CDR1 MDHEN, CDR2 SYDVKM. Trimming took off 8 bases at V and 6 bases at J, with 10 bases between the two ends. The CDR3 DNA reads as TGTGCCAGCCGCTATGGACCTGAAGCTTTCTTT. Translating it yields CASRYGPEAFF.

The chain carries TRBV18 and TRBJ2-6; D tentatively fits TRBD1 or TRBD2 (5 bases each). The CDR3 spans 16 residues. Germline V CDR1 and CDR2: KGHSH, LQKENI. V lost 3 bases and J 4 bases, leaving 13 bases between the germline ends. The CDR3: CASSPRRGDGANVLTF. CDR3 bases: TGTGCCAGCTCACCCCGGCGAGGGGACGGGGCCAACGTCCTGACTTTC.

About this clone: With only one base between it and a far larger clone, this is likely a read error. The V and J genes are TRBV7-9 and TRBJ2-7; no reliable D call. The CDR3 is 11 residues long. Looked up from germline, CDR1 is SEHNR and CDR2 is FQNEAQ (reference sequence). V was trimmed by 10 bases and J by 1 base, leaving 8 bases between them. CDR3 amino acids: CANSKSYEQYF. CDR3 sequence (DNA): TGTGCCAACAGTAAGTCCTACGAGCAGTACTTC.

In nucleotides, the CDR3 is TGTGCCAGCAGAGTGGGGGGGCGGGAGACCCAGTACTTC. It codes for CASRVGGRETQYF. The chain couples TRBV5-4 to TRBJ2-5; D perhaps matches TRBD2 (7 bases). The CDR3 loop spans 13 amino acids. Trimming stripped 5 bases from V and 5 bases from J, with 13 bases between. Germline V gene lookup returns CDR1 SGHNT and CDR2 YYREEE (reference sequence).

This clone was seen a few times. CDR3 region: CSVIGGLGVDEQFF. CDR3 in DNA: TGCAGCGTTATCGGGGGTCTCGGAGTCGATGAGCAGTTCTTC. The gene calls are TRBV29-1 and TRBJ2-1; possible D gene TRBD2, 6 bases. The V gene lost 5 bases and the J gene lost 8 bases, with 19 bases spanning the gap. CDR3 length: 14 amino acids. Germline CDR1 SQVTM, CDR2 ANQGSEA.

This chain links TRBV11-2 with TRBJ2-7; 7 bases line up with TRBD2. This CDR3 is 13 amino acids long. The V segment lost 4 bases and the J segment 3 bases; nucleotides outside the gene matches: 3. CDR1 and CDR2 from the germline V gene are SGHAT and FQNNGV. The CDR3 loop reads CASSSWEGYEQYF. CDR3 DNA sequence: TGTGCCAGCAGCTCGTGGGAGGGCTACGAGCAGTACTTC.

CDR3 bases: TGTGCCAGTAGCCGCCAAAGTGGCAGGGGCGAGACCCAGTACTTC. Translation: CASSRQSGRGETQYF. The chain recombines TRBV19 with TRBJ2-5; TRBD1 is a possible D gene (6 bases). V dropped 6 bases and J dropped 5 bases, with 19 bases sitting between them. Germline-derived CDR1 and CDR2 are LNHDA and SQIVND (reference sequence). The CDR3 sequence is 15 residues long.

For the CDR3, the DNA is TGCGCCAGCAGCGTACAGGGGAAAGCTTTCTTT. This codes for CASSVQGKAFF. The chain uses TRBV5-1 and TRBJ1-1, with 7 bases fitting TRBD1. J was trimmed by 9 bases and V by 4 bases; bases with no gene match: 3. The CDR3 loop spans 11 amino acids. Germline assignment: CDR1 SGHRS and CDR2 YFSETQ.

In the case of this clone: This sample also contains other DNA sequences that code for the same CDR3. The chain links TRBV5-1 to TRBJ2-7; D is uncertain. Germline CDR1 reads SGHRS; CDR2 reads YFSETQ. V lost 2 bases to trimming and J lost 1 base, with 7 bases between them. The CDR3 contains 13 residues. CDR3 bases: TGCGCCAGCAGCTTCGTGGGGTCCTACGAGCAGTACTTC. Its protein is CASSFVGSYEQYF.

With regard to this clone: This CDR3 is also generated by other DNA sequences in the sample. The CDR3 nucleotides are TGTGCCAGCTCTAGCAATGAGCAGTTCTTC. Translation gives CASSSNEQFF. The chain uses TRBV28 and TRBJ2-1, with D unclear. Trimming stripped 8 bases from V and 6 bases from J, with 5 bases between. Germline-derived CDR1 and CDR2 are MDHEN and SYDVKM. The CDR3 length is 10 residues.

This clone was recorded only once. The chain recombines TRBV28 with TRBJ2-1; 13 positions agree with TRBD2. This CDR3 spans 17 amino acids. Germline CDR1 and CDR2: MDHEN and SYDVKM. V gave up 5 bases and J gave up 7 bases; unmatched junction bases: 11. The CDR3 reads CASSKLRTSGRGNEQFF. For the CDR3, the DNA is TGTGCCAGCAGTAAATTGCGTACTAGCGGGAGGGGGAATGAGCAGTTCTTC.